The present TCR beta chain was sequenced within a study of blood T cell repertoires in COVID-19. Across the study: The United States, Italy and Spain supplied acute and convalescent COVID-19 samples. T cells, B-cell-depleted T cells, or PBMCs provided the cDNA or gDNA that served as material.

Profiled with immunoSEQ multiplex PCR; TCRdb holds only in-frame clones, not every one. In the table there are approximately 140,000 clones, 86% of which are singletons. CDR1 is SNHLY, CDR2 FYNNEI, per germline. CDR3 length: 12 amino acids. V shed 7 bases, J shed 4 bases, and the junction held 3 bases outside the gene matches. The source of this sequence is a man aged 65 to 79 with acute or convalescent COVID-19. Sequencing was carried out using peripheral blood. This sequence joins TRBV2 and TRBJ1-2; TRBD1 matches 7 bases. CDR3 region: CASKWTGYGYTF. CDR3 DNA: TGTGCCAGCAAATGGACAGGCTATGGCTACACCTTC.